This entry is about one TCR beta chain. Per the original methods: For nucleated cells, counts were estimated from reference gene primer amplification. Sequencing used immunoSEQ multiplex PCR; TCRdb keeps in-frame clones, though not all of them. The DNA gave D and trimming, while V, J and clone size come from that table. Among about 160,000 clones listed, 85% to 95% were seen once. This sample is part of a study of blood T cell repertoires in COVID-19. For the study at large: The United States, Italy and Spain provided the acute and convalescent COVID-19 samples. The analysed material was cDNA or gDNA that came from T cells, B-cell-depleted T cells, or PBMCs.

V shed 6 bases, J shed 4 bases, and the junction held 7 bases outside the gene matches. The CDR3 has 15 residues. The germline V gene has CDR1 MNHEY and CDR2 SMNVEV (reference sequence). The source is a man in his fifties or sixties with acute or convalescent COVID-19. Sequenced sample: peripheral blood. V is TRBV27 and J is TRBJ1-3; 9 bases align to TRBD1. The CDR3 protein is CASRLTGTGGNTIYF. In nucleotides, the CDR3 is TGTGCCAGCAGGTTAACCGGGACAGGGGGAAACACCATATATTTT.